This TCR beta chain came from a study of shared clonotypes between healthy human individuals. The data were produced by immunoSEQ multiplex PCR, yet TCRdb's version contains in-frame clones alone and is incomplete. Among some 2,100,000 clones listed, approximately 94% were seen once. This CDR3 has 14 amino acids. CDR1 LGHNT and CDR2 FRNRAP come from the germline V gene. Remarks on this clone: At one end, the junction sequence differs from germline, possibly due to a read error.

The chain employs TRBV12-5 and TRBJ2-7, with 7 positions matching TRBD2. The receptor was derived from a man between 18 and 29 years old in good health. Source material: naive CD4+ T cells sorted from blood. Specified subset: CD45RA+ positively selected. CDR3 coding DNA: TGTGCTGGTGGTTTGGGGGGAGGGCCCTACGAGCAGTACTTC. Encoded protein: CAGGLGGGPYEQYF.